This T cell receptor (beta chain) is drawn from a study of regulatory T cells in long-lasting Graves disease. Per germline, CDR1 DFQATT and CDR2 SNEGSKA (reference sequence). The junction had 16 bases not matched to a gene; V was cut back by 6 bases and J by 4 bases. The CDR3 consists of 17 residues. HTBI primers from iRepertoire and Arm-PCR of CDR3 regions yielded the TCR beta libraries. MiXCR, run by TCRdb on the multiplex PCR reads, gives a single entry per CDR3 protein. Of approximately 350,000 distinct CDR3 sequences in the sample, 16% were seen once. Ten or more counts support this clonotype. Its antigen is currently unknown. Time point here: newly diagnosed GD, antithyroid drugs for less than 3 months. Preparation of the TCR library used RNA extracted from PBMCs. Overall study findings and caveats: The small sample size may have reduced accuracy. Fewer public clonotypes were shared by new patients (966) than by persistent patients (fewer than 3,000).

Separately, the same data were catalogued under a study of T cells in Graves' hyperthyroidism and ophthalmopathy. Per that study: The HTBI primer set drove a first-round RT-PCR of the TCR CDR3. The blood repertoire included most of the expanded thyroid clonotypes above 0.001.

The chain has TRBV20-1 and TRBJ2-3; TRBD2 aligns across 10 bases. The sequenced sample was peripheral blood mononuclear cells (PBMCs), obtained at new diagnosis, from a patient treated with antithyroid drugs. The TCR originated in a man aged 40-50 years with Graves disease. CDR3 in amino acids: CSAPKTAGGLAADTQYF. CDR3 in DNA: TGCAGTGCCCCCAAAACAGCGGGGGGGCTTGCCGCAGATACGCAGTATTTT.